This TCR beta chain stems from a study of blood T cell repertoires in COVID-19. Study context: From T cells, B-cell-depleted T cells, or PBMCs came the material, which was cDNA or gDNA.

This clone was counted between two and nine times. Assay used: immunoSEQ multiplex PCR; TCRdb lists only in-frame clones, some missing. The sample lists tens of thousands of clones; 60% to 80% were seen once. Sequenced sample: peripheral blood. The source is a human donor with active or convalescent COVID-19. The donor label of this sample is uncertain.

DNA for the CDR3: TGTGCCATCCTCCCCGACAGGCTCACCGGGGAGCTGTTTTTT. Amino acids: CAILPDRLTGELFF. The chain employs TRBV25-1 and TRBJ2-2; TRBD1 is a possible D gene (6 bases). The germline V gene has CDR1 MGHDK and CDR2 SYGVNS. CDR3 length: 14 residues. Trimming took off 10 bases at V and 4 bases at J, with 16 bases between the two ends. The variable domain in full, completed from reference TRBV25-1 and TRBJ2-2, reads EADIYQTPRYLVIGTGKKITLECSQTMGHDKMYWYQQDPGMELHLIHYSYGVNSTEKGDLSSESTVSRIRTEHFPLTLESARPSHTSQYLCAILPDRLTGELFFGEGSRLTVL.